The T cell receptor beta chain under discussion was sequenced for a study of neurological immune-mediated disorders. Study summary: In a group of roughly 35 multiple sclerosis patients, roughly 30 had the relapsing-remitting type and 3 had the secondary progressive type.

The CDR3 has 12 amino acids. With respect to this clonotype: A much larger clone is a single base away; this may be a read error.

TCRdb recomputed calls from the 5' RACE reads with MiXCR, one row per CDR3 protein. Found here are about 82,000 distinct CDR3 sequences, just over 2.5% of them singletons; the top ten hold 0.9% to 1.4%. This sequence originates from a woman in her twenties or thirties with multiple sclerosis. The chain recombines TRBV12-3 or TRBV12-4 with TRBJ2-1; D is undetermined. Sequencing was performed on PBMCs. CDR3 coding DNA: TGTGACACACGGAGAGTTACTAATGAGCAGTTCTTC. Its translation: CDTRRVTNEQFF.